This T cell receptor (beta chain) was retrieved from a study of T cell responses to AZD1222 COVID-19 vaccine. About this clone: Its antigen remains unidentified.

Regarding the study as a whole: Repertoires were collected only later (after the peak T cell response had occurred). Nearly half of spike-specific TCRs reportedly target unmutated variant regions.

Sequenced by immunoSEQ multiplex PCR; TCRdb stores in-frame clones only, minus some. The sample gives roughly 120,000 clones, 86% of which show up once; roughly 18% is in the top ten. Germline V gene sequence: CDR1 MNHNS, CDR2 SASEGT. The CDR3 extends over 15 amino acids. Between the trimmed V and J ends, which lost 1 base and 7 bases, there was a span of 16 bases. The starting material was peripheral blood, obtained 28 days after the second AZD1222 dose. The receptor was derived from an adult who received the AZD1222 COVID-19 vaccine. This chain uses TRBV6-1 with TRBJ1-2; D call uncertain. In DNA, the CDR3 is TGTGCCAGCAGTGAAGATCCAGGAGGTCGCTCTGGCTACACCTTC. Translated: CASSEDPGGRSGYTF.